This T cell receptor (beta chain) comes out of a study of monozygotic twins with inflammatory bowel disease. With no T cell sorting beforehand, total RNA was isolated from whole blood. cDNA was made in eight separate reactions per sample. PCR of TCRalpha and TCRbeta cDNA was nested, with two rounds of 16 and 9 cycles. TCRdb reanalyzed the 5' RACE reads and collapses them to one entry per CDR3 protein, without DNA. The sample totals about 160,000 distinct CDR3 sequences. As concerns this clonotype: Its matching antigen is unknown.

Overall study findings and caveats: Especially with disease activity, IBD patients shared fewer clonotypes with others than healthy twins did.

This CDR3 has 14 residues. Per the germline V gene, CDR1 is SEHNR and CDR2 is FQNEAQ (reference sequence). The origin of this receptor is a human donor with ulcerative colitis or Crohn's disease, or a healthy co-twin of an affected twin (not recorded which). This sequence joins TRBV7-9 and TRBJ2-5; lacking DNA, the TRBD2 call made by TCRdb goes unchecked. The material sequenced was blood. This CDR3 reads CASSSSGSQETQYF.